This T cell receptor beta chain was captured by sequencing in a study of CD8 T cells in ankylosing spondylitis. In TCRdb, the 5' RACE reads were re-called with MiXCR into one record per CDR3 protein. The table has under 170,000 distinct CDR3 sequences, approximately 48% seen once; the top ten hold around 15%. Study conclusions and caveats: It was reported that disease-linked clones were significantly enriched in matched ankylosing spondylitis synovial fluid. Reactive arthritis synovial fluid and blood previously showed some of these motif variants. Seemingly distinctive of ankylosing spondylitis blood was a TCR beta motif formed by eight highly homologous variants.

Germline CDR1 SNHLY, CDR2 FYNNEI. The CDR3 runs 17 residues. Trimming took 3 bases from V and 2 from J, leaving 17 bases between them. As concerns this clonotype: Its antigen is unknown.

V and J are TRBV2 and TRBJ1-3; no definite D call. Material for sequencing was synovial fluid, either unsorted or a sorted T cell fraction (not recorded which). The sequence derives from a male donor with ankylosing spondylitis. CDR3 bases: TGTGCCAGCAGTGATCTTCCAGGACGAAGGGCTGGAAACACCATATATTTT. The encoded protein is CASSDLPGRRAGNTIYF.